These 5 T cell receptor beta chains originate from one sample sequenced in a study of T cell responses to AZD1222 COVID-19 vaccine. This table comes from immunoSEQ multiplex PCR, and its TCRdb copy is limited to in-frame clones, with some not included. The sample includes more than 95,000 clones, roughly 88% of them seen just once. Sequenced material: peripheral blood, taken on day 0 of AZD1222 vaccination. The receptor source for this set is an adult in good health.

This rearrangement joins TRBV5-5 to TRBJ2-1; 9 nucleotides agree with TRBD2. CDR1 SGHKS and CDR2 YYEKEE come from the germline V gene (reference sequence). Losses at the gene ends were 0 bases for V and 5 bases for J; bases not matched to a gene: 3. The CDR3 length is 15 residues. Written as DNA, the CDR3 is TGTGCCAGCAGCTTGGCTCTAGCGGGACACAATGAGCAGTTCTTC. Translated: CASSLALAGHNEQFF. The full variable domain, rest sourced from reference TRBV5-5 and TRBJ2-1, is DAGVTQSPTHLIKTRGQQVTLRCSPISGHKSVSWYQQVLGQGPQFIFQYYEKEERGRGNFPDRFSARQFPNYSSELNVNALLLGDSALYLCASSLALAGHNEQFFGPGTRLTVL.

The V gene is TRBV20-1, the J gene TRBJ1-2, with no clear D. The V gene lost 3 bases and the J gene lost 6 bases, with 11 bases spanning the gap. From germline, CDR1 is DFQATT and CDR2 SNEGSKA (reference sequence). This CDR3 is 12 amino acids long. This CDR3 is CSASEGNNGYTF. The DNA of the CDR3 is TGCAGTGCTAGTGAGGGTAATAATGGCTACACCTTC.

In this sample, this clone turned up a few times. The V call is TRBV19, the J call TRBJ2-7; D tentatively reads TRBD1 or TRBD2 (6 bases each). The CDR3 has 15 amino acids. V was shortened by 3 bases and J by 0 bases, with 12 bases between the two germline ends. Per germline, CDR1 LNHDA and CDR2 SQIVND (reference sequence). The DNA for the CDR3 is TGTGCCAGTAGTATCACGGGGGCAAGCTCCTACGAGCAGTACTTC. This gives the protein CASSITGASSYEQYF.

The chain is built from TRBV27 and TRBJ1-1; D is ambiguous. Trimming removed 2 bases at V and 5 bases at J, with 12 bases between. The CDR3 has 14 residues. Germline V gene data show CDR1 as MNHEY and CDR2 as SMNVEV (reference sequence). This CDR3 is CASSLSSVRTEAFF. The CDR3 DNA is TGTGCCAGCAGTTTAAGCAGTGTGCGGACTGAAGCTTTCTTT.

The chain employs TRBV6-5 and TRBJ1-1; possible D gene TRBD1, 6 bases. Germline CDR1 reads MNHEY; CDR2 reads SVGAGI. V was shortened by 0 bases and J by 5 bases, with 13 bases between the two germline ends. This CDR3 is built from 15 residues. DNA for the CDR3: TGTGCCAGCAGTTACTCGGGGGCCGGGGGGACTGAAGCTTTCTTT. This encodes CASSYSGAGGTEAFF.